The 27 T cell receptor beta chains below were found in one sample sequenced in a study of OX40 agonist ivuxolimab in advanced cancers. TCRdb's copy holds only in-frame clones and misses some; the assay was immunoSEQ multiplex PCR. In the table there are around 12,000 clones, more than 60% of which are singletons. Sequenced here: CD4+ or CD8+ T cells sorted from blood, sampled in a trial of the OX40 agonist ivuxolimab. The source is an adult with an advanced solid tumor such as melanoma, head and neck, liver or kidney cancer.

This sequence joins TRBV7-3 and TRBJ2-3, with 11 bases fitting TRBD2. This CDR3 is built from 14 residues. V lost 5 bases, J lost 6 bases, and 4 bases stayed unmatched. CDR1 is SGHTA and CDR2 is FQGTGA in the germline V gene. CDR3 sequence reads: CASSPSGRWDTQYF. In DNA, the CDR3 is TGTGCCAGCAGCCCTAGCGGGAGGTGGGATACGCAGTATTTT.

J is TRBJ2-7 and V is TRBV15, with 7 bases lining up with TRBD1. Germline CDR1 and CDR2: LNHNV and YYDKDF (reference sequence). Trimming removed 3 bases from V and 5 bases from J; junction bases left unmatched: 10. CDR3 length: 15 amino acids. The CDR3 here is CATSRATGVLDEQYF. In DNA form, the CDR3 reads TGTGCCACCAGCAGGGCTACAGGGGTCCTTGACGAGCAGTACTTC.

The chain has TRBV14 and TRBJ2-1; D is ambiguous. The CDR3 length is 14 residues. V dropped 1 base and J dropped 10 bases, with 14 bases sitting between them. Germline CDR1 reads SGHDN; CDR2 reads FVKESK. DNA of the CDR3: TGTGCCAGCAGCCAAGGTCCAGTCCCGAGCGAGCAGTTCTTC. It yields the protein CASSQGPVPSEQFF.

V is TRBV6-4 and J is TRBJ2-3; D possibly uses TRBD1 or TRBD2 (7 bases each). Per germline, CDR1 MRHNA and CDR2 SNTAGT. V was pared by 0 bases and J by 1 base, with 11 bases between. CDR3 size: 16 residues. DNA for the CDR3: TGTGCCAGCAGTGACTCTCAGGGGGGGGGCACAGATACGCAGTATTTT. Its protein product is CASSDSQGGGTDTQYF.

The rearrangement links TRBV13 to TRBJ2-7, with 11 bases fitting TRBD2. J gave up 3 bases and V 0 bases, and 7 bases lay outside the gene matches. The length of the CDR3 is 17 residues. From germline, CDR1 is PRHDT and CDR2 FYEKMQ (reference sequence). The CDR3 here is CASSLGLAGGPGYEQYF. In nucleotides, the CDR3 is TGTGCCAGCAGCTTAGGCCTAGCGGGGGGTCCCGGCTACGAGCAGTACTTC.

The chain employs TRBV4-1 and TRBJ2-7; a weak D match, TRBD2 (5 bases). Trimming removed 1 base from V and 5 bases from J, with 9 bases in between. The CDR3 is made up of 13 amino acids. Per the germline V gene, CDR1 is MGHRA and CDR2 is YSYEKL. CDR3 nucleotides: TGCGCCAGCAGCCAAGCTCTAGCAAACGAGCAGTACTTC. Translating it yields CASSQALANEQYF.

This clone has just one count. This chain uses TRBV5-1 with TRBJ1-1, with 8 positions matching TRBD1. CDR3 size: 14 residues. V lost 4 bases and J lost 2; bases outside the gene matches: 4. Germline V gene lookup returns CDR1 SGHRS and CDR2 YFSETQ. As DNA, the CDR3 is TGCGCCAGCAGCCTGACAGGGGTTAACACTGAAGCTTTCTTT. It yields the protein CASSLTGVNTEAFF.

The chain employs TRBV15 and TRBJ2-3; 7 bases fit TRBD1. This CDR3 spans 15 amino acids. Germline-derived CDR1 and CDR2 are LNHNV and YYDKDF (reference sequence). V dropped 5 bases and J dropped 1; count of bases not matched to a gene: 6. This CDR3 reads CATSEVDRGTDTQYF. DNA for the CDR3: TGTGCCACCAGCGAAGTAGACAGGGGCACAGATACGCAGTATTTT. Based on the CDR3 plus reference TRBV15 and TRBJ2-3, the full variable domain is DAMVIQNPRYQVTQFGKPVTLSCSQTLNHNVMYWYQQKSSQAPKLLFHYYDKDFNNEADTPDNFQSRRPNTSFCFLDIRSPGLGDTAMYLCATSEVDRGTDTQYFGPGTRLTVL.

The genes are TRBV5-6 and TRBJ2-7, with D perhaps matching TRBD2 (7 bases). The CDR3 loop spans 14 amino acids. V lost 1 base and J 4 bases, leaving 12 bases between the germline ends. In germline, CDR1 is SGHDT, CDR2 YYEEEE. Here the CDR3 reads CASSLFGGLYEQYF. CDR3 bases: TGTGCCAGCAGCTTGTTCGGGGGGCTGTACGAGCAGTACTTC.

The rearrangement uses TRBV11-1 and TRBJ2-7; a weak D match, TRBD2 (5 bases). The germline gives CDR1 SGHAT, CDR2 FQDESV (reference sequence). Trimming cost V 5 bases and J 4 bases, with 9 bases left between them. This CDR3 has 12 amino acids. CDR3 region: CASSEGGYEQYF. The DNA for the CDR3 is TGTGCCAGCAGCGAGGGTGGGTACGAGCAGTACTTC.

The chain couples TRBV27 to TRBJ2-1; D is unresolved. This CDR3 spans 12 amino acids. Germline CDR1 is MNHEY and CDR2 is SMNVEV (reference sequence). V was trimmed by 2 bases and J by 10 bases, leaving 9 bases between them. The DNA for the CDR3 is TGTGCCAGCAGTTTAGTGTTGGGGGAGCAGTTCTTC. It specifies CASSLVLGEQFF.

V usage is TRBV25-1 and J usage is TRBJ2-3, with 14 bases identical to TRBD2. V dropped 2 bases and J dropped 1; count of bases not matched to a gene: 5. This CDR3 spans 18 amino acids. Germline CDR1 and CDR2: MGHDK and SYGVNS. The CDR3 DNA is TGTGCCAGCAGTGAAGGACTAGCGGGAGGCGAGGGCACAGATACGCAGTATTTT. Translation gives CASSEGLAGGEGTDTQYF.

The V call is TRBV6-5, the J call TRBJ2-7; the D call may be TRBD1 or TRBD2 (5 bases each). The CDR3 is 13 amino acids. V was trimmed by 5 bases and J by 5 bases, leaving 13 bases between them. CDR1 and CDR2 (germline): MNHEY, SVGAGI. DNA for the CDR3: TGTGCCAGCAGTGGGGGAGAGGCGGACGAGCAGTACTTC. This encodes CASSGGEADEQYF.

This clone was seen a single time. Other DNA sequences of this sample code for an identical CDR3. The chain links TRBV27 to TRBJ2-7; D uncertain. The CDR3 runs to 12 residues. Germline V gene data show CDR1 as MNHEY and CDR2 as SMNVEV (reference sequence). Trimming left V 2 bases short and J 5 bases short, with 7 bases between. The chain's CDR3 is CASSLGGNEQYF. CDR3 nucleotide sequence: TGTGCCAGCAGTTTAGGCGGCAACGAGCAGTACTTC.

V and J are TRBV6-1 and TRBJ2-1; D could derive from TRBD1 or TRBD2 (6 bases each). V was shortened by 8 bases and J by 16 bases, with 21 bases between the two germline ends. The CDR3 extends over 12 amino acids. Per germline, CDR1 MNHNS and CDR2 SASEGT. The CDR3 loop reads CASRGGTGLEFF. DNA of the CDR3: TGTGCCAGCCGAGGGGGGACCGGTCTGGAATTCTTC.

The V and J genes are TRBV27 and TRBJ2-5, with D possibly matching TRBD1 (5 bases). The germline V and J ends were trimmed by 5 bases and 3 bases, with 19 bases remaining between them. The CDR3 is 16 residues long. Germline V gene lookup returns CDR1 MNHEY and CDR2 SMNVEV (reference sequence). The CDR3 loop reads CASSPSPQGWKETQYF. Written as DNA, the CDR3 is TGTGCCAGCAGTCCCAGTCCCCAGGGTTGGAAAGAGACCCAGTACTTC.

The chain recombines TRBV11-2 with TRBJ2-1; 13 bases are a match to TRBD2. The CDR3 totals 17 residues. Trimming took 5 bases from V and 1 from J; bases not matched to a gene: 5. Germline V lookup: CDR1 SGHAT, CDR2 FQNNGV. CDR3 sequence reads: CASSPGLAGVSYNEQFF. In DNA, the CDR3 is TGTGCCAGCAGCCCAGGACTAGCGGGAGTATCCTACAATGAGCAGTTCTTC. The full variable domain, with the rest looked up from reference TRBV11-2 and TRBJ2-1, is EAGVAQSPRYKIIEKRQSVAFWCNPISGHATLYWYQQILGQGPKLLIQFQNNGVVDDSQLPKDRFSAERLKGVDSTLKIQPAKLEDSAVYLCASSPGLAGVSYNEQFFGPGTRLTVL.

The rearrangement joins TRBV11-2 to TRBJ2-1; D gene unclear. This CDR3 spans 16 amino acids. The V gene's germline CDR1 is SGHAT and CDR2 FQNNGV. The V and J ends lost 1 base and 8 bases respectively, with 18 bases between them. The CDR3 region is CASSLAYANPLDEQFF. The CDR3 region has the DNA TGTGCCAGCAGCTTAGCCTATGCCAACCCTTTGGATGAGCAGTTCTTC.

This clone counts as hyperexpanded. J is TRBJ2-1 and V is TRBV21-1; TRBD1 was called by the table and not checked on the DNA. TRBV21-1 is a pseudogene locus. This CDR3 has 10 residues. The CDR3: CASSTDSQFF. The CDR3 region has the DNA TGTGCCAGCAGCACGGACAGTCAGTTCTTC.

This sequence joins TRBV29-1 and TRBJ2-2; D gene unclear. The ends were cut back, 5 bases at V and 7 bases at J, with 5 bases in the middle. CDR3 length: 10 residues. Germline V gives CDR1 SQVTM, CDR2 ANQGSEA. CDR3 sequence (DNA): TGCAGCGTTTCGGTCGGGGAGCTGTTTTTT. It specifies CSVSVGELFF.

This clone has just one count. The chain joins TRBV5-1 to TRBJ2-7; D gene uncertain. V was cut by 1 base and J by 5 bases, with 10 bases left in between. The CDR3 runs to 13 residues. The germline V gene encodes CDR1 SGHRS and CDR2 YFSETQ. The CDR3: CASSLYPGDEQYF. The CDR3 region has the DNA TGCGCCAGCAGCTTGTACCCCGGAGACGAGCAGTACTTC. The complete variable domain, with remaining parts taken from reference TRBV5-1 and TRBJ2-7, reads KAGVTQTPRYLIKTRGQQVTLSCSPISGHRSVSWYQQTPGQGLQFLFEYFSETQRNKGNFPGRFSGRQFSNSRSEMNVSTLELGDSALYLCASSLYPGDEQYFGPGTRLTVT.

Details on this clone: One junction end disagrees with the germline gene, perhaps due to a read error. The V gene is TRBV7-7, the J gene TRBJ2-5, with TRBD2 matching 11 bases. The CDR3 runs 15 residues. Germline lookup yields CDR1 SSHAT and CDR2 FNYEAQ (reference sequence). In DNA form, the CDR3 reads TGTGCTAGCAGCTTTAGCGGGGGGGCGGCTGAGACCCAGTACTTC. Its translation: CASSFSGGAAETQYF.

This sequence joins TRBV14 and TRBJ1-1; 8 nucleotides match TRBD1. Unmatched junction bases numbered 6, after V lost 4 bases and J lost 5 bases. CDR3 size: 14 residues. The germline CDR1 and CDR2 sequences are SGHDN and FVKESK. The CDR3 DNA follows: TGTGCCAGCAGCCTTACAGGGGGAAGTACTGAAGCTTTCTTT. It specifies CASSLTGGSTEAFF.

V gene TRBV7-9 combines with J gene TRBJ2-3, with TRBD2 as a possible D gene (5 bases). V was cut by 4 bases and J by 4 bases, with 21 bases left in between. Germline V CDR1 and CDR2: SEHNR, FQNEAQ (reference sequence). CDR3 length: 17 amino acids. Here the CDR3 DNA reads TGTGCCAGCAGCTCCCCCCCGGGATATCTTTCGGCAGATACGCAGTATTTT. It encodes CASSSPPGYLSADTQYF.

This sequence joins TRBV30 and TRBJ1-2; 8 bases align to TRBD1. There are 12 residues in the CDR3. V shed 1 base, J shed 6 bases, and the junction held 1 base outside the gene matches. CDR1 is GTSNPN and CDR2 is SVGIG in the germline V gene (reference sequence). CDR3 sequence reads: CAWSGTGNGYTF. The CDR3 bases are TGTGCCTGGAGTGGGACAGGGAATGGCTACACCTTC.

The chain combines TRBV6-1 with TRBJ1-4; the match to TRBD1 covers 9 bases. Germline V gene lookup returns CDR1 MNHNS and CDR2 SASEGT. V trimming: 5 bases; J trimming: 4 bases; junction bases outside the gene matches: 5. This CDR3 is built from 15 residues. CDR3 amino acids: CASSLSTGGNEKLFF. The CDR3 nucleotides read TGTGCCAGCAGTTTATCGACAGGGGGTAATGAAAAACTGTTTTTT.

The genes are TRBV19 and TRBJ2-4; tentatively, D is TRBD1 or TRBD2 (5 bases each). Trimming cost V 4 bases and J 5 bases, with 15 bases left between them. The CDR3 is 15 amino acids. Germline values: CDR1 LNHDA, CDR2 SQIVND (reference sequence). The CDR3 loop reads CASSTLQERENIQYF. Here the CDR3 DNA reads TGTGCCAGTAGTACCTTACAGGAGAGGGAAAACATTCAGTACTTC.